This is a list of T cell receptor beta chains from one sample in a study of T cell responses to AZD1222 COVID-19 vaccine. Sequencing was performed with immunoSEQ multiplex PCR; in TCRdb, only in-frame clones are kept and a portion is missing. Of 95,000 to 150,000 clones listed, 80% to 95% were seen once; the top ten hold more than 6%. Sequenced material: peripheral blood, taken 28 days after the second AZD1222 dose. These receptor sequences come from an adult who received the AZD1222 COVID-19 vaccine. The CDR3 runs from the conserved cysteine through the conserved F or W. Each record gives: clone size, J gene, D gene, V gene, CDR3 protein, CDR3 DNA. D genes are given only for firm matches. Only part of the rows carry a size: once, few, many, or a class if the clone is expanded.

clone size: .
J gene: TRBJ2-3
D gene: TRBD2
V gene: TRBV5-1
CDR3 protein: CASSPTSGAGTDTQYF
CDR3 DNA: TGCGCCAGCAGCCCGACTAGCGGGGCGGGGACAGATACGCAGTATTTT

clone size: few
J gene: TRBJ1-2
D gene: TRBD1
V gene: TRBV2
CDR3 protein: CASSRTGGEKGYTF
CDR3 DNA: TGTGCCAGCAGCAGGACAGGGGGCGAGAAAGGCTACACCTTC

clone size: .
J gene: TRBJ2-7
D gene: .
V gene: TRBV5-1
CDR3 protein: CASSGPGLQSSYEQYF
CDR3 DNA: TGCGCCAGCAGCGGTCCGGGACTCCAGTCTTCCTACGAGCAGTACTTC

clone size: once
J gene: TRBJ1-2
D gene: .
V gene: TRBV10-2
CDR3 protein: CASSIGWEGGYTF
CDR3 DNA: TGCGCCAGCAGTATTGGATGGGAGGGTGGCTACACCTTC

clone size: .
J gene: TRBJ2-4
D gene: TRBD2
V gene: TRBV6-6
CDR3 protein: CASITSGGTKNIQYF
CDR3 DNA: TGTGCCAGCATCACTAGCGGGGGGACCAAAAACATTCAGTACTTC

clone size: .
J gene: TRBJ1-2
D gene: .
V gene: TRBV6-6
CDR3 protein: CASSLVTVNYGYTF
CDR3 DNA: TGTGCCAGCAGTTTAGTGACAGTCAACTATGGCTACACCTTC

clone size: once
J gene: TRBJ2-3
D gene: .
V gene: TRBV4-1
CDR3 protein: CASSQGMTSRTTDTQYF
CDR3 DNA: TGCGCCAGCAGCCAAGGGATGACCTCAAGGACCACAGATACGCAGTATTTT

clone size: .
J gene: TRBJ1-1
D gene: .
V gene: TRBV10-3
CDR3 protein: CAISGTTGTTEAFF
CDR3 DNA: TGTGCCATCAGTGGAACGACAGGAACCACTGAAGCTTTCTTT

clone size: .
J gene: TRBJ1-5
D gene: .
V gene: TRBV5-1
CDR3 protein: CASSLSIDQPQHF
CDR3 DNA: TGCGCCAGCAGCTTGAGTATCGATCAGCCCCAGCATTTT

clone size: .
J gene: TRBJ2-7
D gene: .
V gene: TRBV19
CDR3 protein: CASSSDAGSGGQYF
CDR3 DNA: TGTGCCAGTAGTTCAGACGCGGGGTCCGGTGGGCAGTACTTC

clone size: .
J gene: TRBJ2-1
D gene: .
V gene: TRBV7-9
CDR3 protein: CASSLNRGKTYNEQFF
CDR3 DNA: TGTGCCAGCAGCTTAAACCGGGGGAAGACCTACAATGAGCAGTTCTTC

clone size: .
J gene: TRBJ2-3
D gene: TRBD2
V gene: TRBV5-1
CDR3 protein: CASSFPRGGRVDTQYF
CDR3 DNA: TGCGCCAGCAGCTTCCCCCGGGGCGGGAGGGTGGATACGCAGTATTTT

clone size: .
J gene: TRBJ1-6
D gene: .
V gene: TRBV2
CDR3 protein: CASSDQGTLNSPLHF
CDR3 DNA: TGTGCCAGCAGTGACCAGGGAACTCTAAATTCACCCCTCCACTTT

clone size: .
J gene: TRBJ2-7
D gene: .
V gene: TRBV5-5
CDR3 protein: CASSYSSYEQYF
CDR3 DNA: TGTGCCAGCAGCTACAGCTCCTACGAGCAGTACTTC

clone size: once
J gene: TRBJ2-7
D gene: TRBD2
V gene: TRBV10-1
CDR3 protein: CASSESSGGYEQYF
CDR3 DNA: TGCGCCAGCAGTGAGTCGTCGGGGGGGTACGAGCAGTACTTC

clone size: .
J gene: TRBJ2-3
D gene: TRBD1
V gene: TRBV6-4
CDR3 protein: CASSLDRGPDTQYF
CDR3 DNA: TGTGCCAGCAGTCTGGACAGGGGGCCAGATACGCAGTATTTT

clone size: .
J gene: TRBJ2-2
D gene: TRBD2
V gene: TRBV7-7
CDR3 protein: CASSSTSGGAGGELFF
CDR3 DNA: TGTGCTAGCAGCTCAACTAGCGGGGGGGCAGGCGGGGAGCTGTTTTTT

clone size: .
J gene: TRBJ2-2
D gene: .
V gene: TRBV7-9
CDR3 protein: CASSLVGELFF
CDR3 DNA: TGTGCCAGCAGCCTTGTCGGGGAGCTGTTTTTT

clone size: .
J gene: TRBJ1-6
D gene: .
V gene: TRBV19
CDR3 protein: CASSIPGFYNSPLHF
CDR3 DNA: TGTGCCAGTAGTATTCCCGGATTCTATAATTCACCCCTCCACTTT

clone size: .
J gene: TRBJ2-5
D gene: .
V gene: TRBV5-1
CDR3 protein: CASSLGPGLTQETQYF
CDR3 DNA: TGCGCCAGCAGCTTGGGACCAGGACTGACGCAAGAGACCCAGTACTTC

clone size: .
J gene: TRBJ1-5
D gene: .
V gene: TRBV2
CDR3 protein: CASSGDLVSNQPQHF
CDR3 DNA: TGTGCCAGCAGCGGGGACCTCGTGAGCAATCAGCCCCAGCATTTT

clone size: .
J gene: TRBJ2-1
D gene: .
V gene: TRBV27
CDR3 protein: CASSLSIGLAPVNEQFF
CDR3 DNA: TGTGCCAGCAGTTTATCGATAGGGCTAGCCCCCGTCAATGAGCAGTTCTTC

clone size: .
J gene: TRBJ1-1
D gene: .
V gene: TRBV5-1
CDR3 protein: CASSLSRHVGFEAFF
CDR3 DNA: TGCGCCAGCAGCCTGAGTCGTCATGTGGGATTTGAAGCTTTCTTT

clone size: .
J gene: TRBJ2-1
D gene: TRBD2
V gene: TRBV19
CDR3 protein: CASSTIAGVRFNEQFF
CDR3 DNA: TGTGCCAGTAGTACAATAGCGGGAGTAAGGTTTAATGAGCAGTTCTTC

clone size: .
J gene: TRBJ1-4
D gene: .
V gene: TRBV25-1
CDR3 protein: CASSAGQRTEGEKLFF
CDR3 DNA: TGTGCCAGCAGTGCCGGTCAGAGGACAGAAGGCGAAAAACTGTTTTTT

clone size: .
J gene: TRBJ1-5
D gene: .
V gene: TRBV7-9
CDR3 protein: CASSDTEGLGQPQHF
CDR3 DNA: TGTGCCAGCAGCGATACAGAGGGACTCGGTCAGCCCCAGCATTTT

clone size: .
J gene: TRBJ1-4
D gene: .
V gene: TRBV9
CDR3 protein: CASSPRGGGYEKLFF
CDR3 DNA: TGTGCCAGCAGCCCCCGAGGAGGGGGATATGAAAAACTGTTTTTT

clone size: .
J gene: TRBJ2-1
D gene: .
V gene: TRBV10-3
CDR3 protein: CAITSDGREQFF
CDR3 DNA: TGTGCCATCACCTCGGATGGGCGTGAGCAGTTCTTC

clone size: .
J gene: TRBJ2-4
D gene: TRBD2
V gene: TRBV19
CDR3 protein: CASSIGSGLVAKNIQYF
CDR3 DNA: TGTGCCAGTAGTATTGGTTCGGGACTAGTAGCCAAAAACATTCAGTACTTC

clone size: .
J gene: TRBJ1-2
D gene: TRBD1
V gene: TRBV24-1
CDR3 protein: CATSDSGQEERYTF
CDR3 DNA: TGTGCCACCAGTGACTCGGGACAGGAGGAGCGCTACACCTTC

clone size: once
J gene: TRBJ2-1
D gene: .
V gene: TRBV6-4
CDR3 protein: CASSKSGLDNEQFF
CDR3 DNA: TGTGCCAGCAGCAAGAGCGGACTCGACAATGAGCAGTTCTTC

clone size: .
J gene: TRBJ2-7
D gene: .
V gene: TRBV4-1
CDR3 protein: CASSQDLGAPHHYEQYF
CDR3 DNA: TGCGCCAGCAGCCAAGATCTAGGAGCGCCTCATCATTACGAGCAGTACTTC

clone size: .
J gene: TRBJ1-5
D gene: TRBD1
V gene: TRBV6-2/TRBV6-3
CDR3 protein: CASSLQGSRQPQHF
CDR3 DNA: TGTGCCAGCAGTTTACAGGGGTCCCGACAGCCCCAGCATTTT

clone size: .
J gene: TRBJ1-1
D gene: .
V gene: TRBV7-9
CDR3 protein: CASSYGQNTEAFF
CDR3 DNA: TGTGCCAGCAGCTACGGACAGAACACTGAAGCTTTCTTT

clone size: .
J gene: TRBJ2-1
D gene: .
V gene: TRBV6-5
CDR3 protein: CASKYGRNSYNEQFF
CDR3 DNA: TGTGCCAGCAAATACGGACGGAACTCCTACAATGAGCAGTTCTTC

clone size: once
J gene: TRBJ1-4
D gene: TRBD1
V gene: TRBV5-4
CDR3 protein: CASSLLGDSRNEKLFF
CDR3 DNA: TGTGCCAGCAGCTTGCTGGGGGACAGTAGGAATGAAAAACTGTTTTTT

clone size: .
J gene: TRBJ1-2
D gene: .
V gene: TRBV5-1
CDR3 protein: CASSLTRDGYTF
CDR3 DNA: TGCGCCAGCAGCTTGACAAGGGATGGCTACACCTTC

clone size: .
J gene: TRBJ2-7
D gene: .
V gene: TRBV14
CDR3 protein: CASSQDIGGWDEQYF
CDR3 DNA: TGTGCCAGCAGCCAAGATATAGGGGGGTGGGACGAGCAGTACTTC

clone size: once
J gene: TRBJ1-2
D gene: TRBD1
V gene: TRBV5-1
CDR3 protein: CASSARDRGLGIYGYTF
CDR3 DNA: TGCGCCAGCAGCGCACGGGACAGGGGTTTAGGGATCTATGGCTACACCTTC

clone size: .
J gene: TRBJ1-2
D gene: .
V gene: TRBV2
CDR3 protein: CASSFQGKGYGYTF
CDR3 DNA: TGTGCCAGCAGCTTCCAGGGAAAAGGCTATGGCTACACCTTC

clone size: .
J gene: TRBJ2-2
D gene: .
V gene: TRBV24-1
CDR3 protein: CATSDRDRTANTGELFF
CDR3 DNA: TGTGCCACCAGTGACCGAGACAGGACCGCGAACACCGGGGAGCTGTTTTTT

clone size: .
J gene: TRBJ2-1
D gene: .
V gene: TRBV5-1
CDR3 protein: CASSVAGTYDEQFF
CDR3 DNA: TGCGCCAGCAGCGTCGCCGGGACTTACGATGAGCAGTTCTTC

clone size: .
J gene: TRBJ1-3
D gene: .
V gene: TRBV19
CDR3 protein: CASSIVADSGNTIYF
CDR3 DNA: TGTGCCAGTAGTATCGTTGCCGACTCTGGAAACACCATATATTTT

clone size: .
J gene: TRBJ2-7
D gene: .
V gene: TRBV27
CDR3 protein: CASSSPSGGSYEQYF
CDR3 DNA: TGTGCCAGCAGTTCCCCGTCCGGCGGCTCCTACGAGCAGTACTTC

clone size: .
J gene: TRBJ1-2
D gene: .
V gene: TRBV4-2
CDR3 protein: CASSQRGPAYGYTF
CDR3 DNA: TGTGCCAGCAGCCAACGAGGTCCAGCGTATGGCTACACCTTC

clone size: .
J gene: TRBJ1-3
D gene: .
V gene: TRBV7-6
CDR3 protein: CASSTTSDPRGNTIYF
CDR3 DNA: TGTGCCAGCAGCACCACTTCTGACCCGAGAGGAAACACCATATATTTT

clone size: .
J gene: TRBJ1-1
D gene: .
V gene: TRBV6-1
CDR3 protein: CASSDSGGPSIRTEAFF
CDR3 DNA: TGTGCCAGCAGTGATTCCGGGGGGCCAAGCATTCGGACTGAAGCTTTCTTT

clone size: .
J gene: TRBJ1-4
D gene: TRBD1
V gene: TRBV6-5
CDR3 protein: CASSSTGTNEKLFF
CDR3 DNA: TGTGCCAGCAGCTCGACAGGGACTAATGAAAAACTGTTTTTT

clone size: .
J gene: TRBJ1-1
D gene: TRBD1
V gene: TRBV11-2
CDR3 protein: CASSPRDRGFPEAFF
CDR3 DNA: TGTGCCAGCAGCCCACGGGACAGGGGGTTTCCTGAAGCTTTCTTT